The entry that follows covers one T cell receptor beta chain sequence. The antigen is not known. The sample belongs to a study of shared clonotypes between healthy human individuals. Background on the study: The cohort had a couple of women and a few men, ages 18 to 49. Study-wide points: Limitation of the genetic and exposure-history diversity represented came from the few donors. An expected dependence of interdonor clonotype sharing on sequencing depth was noted.

Assay: immunoSEQ multiplex PCR; the TCRdb copy retains only in-frame clones and omits some. The profile covers over a million clones, with 65% to 80% appearing a single time and 1.2% to 1.5% taken by the ten largest. The sequencing sample was made of memory CD4+ T cells sorted from blood. Regarding subset: CD45RA-negative fraction. This TCR came from a man between 18 and 29 years old in good health.

The DNA of the CDR3 is TGTGCCAGCAGCTCCAGGGAGAGGGGGGAGCAGTACTTC. Its translation is CASSSRERGEQYF. The chain uses TRBV6-1 and TRBJ2-7; the D gene is possibly TRBD1 (6 bases). The germline CDR1 and CDR2 sequences are MNHNS and SASEGT. Trimming took 6 bases from V and 7 from J, leaving 16 bases between them. This CDR3 comprises 13 residues.